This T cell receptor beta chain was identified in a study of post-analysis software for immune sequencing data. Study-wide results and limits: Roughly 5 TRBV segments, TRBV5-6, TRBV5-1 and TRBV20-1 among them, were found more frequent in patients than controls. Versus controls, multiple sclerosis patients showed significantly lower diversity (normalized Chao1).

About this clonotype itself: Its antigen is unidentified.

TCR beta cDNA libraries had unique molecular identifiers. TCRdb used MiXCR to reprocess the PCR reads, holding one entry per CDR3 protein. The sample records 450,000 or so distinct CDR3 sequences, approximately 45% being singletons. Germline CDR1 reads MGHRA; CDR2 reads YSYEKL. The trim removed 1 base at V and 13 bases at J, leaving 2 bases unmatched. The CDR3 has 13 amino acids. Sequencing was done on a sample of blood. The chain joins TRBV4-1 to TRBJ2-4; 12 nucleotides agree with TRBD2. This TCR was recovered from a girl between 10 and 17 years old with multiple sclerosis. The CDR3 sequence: CASSQASGREQYF. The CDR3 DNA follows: TGCGCCAGCAGCCAAGCTAGCGGGAGGGAGCAGTACTTC.